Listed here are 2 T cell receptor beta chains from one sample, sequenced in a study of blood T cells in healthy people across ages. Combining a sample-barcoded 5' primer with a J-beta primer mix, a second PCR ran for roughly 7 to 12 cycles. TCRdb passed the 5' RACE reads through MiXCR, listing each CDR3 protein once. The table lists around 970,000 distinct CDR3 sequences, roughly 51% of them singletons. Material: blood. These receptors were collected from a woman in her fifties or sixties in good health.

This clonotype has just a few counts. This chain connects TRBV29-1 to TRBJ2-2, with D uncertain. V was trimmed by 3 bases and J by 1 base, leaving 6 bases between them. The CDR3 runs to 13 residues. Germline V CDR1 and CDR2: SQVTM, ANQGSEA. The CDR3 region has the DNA TGCAGCGTTGAGCCGTTGAACACCGGGGAGCTGTTTTTT. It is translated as CSVEPLNTGELFF.

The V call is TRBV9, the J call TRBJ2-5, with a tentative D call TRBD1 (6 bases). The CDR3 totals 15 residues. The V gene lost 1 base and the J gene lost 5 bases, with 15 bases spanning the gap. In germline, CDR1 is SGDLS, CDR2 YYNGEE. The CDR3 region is CASSVRDNPGETQYF. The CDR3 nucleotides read TGTGCCAGCAGCGTACGGGACAATCCTGGGGAGACCCAGTACTTC. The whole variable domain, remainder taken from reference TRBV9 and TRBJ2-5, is DSGVTQTPKHLITATGQRVTLRCSPRSGDLSVYWYQQSLDQGLQFLIQYYNGEERAKGNILERFSAQQFPDLHSELNLSSLELGDSALYFCASSVRDNPGETQYFGPGTRLLVL.